Listed below are T cell receptor beta chains from one sample, sequenced in a study of shared clonotypes between healthy human individuals. The assay was immunoSEQ multiplex PCR, and TCRdb's table has in-frame clones only and misses some. The repertoire has 2.5 million or so clones, around 94% of them found once; the top ten carry 0.13% to 0.15%. What was sequenced was naive CD4+ T cells sorted from blood. These receptors originate from a man aged 18 to 35 in good health. CDR3s include the opening cysteine and the closing phenylalanine or tryptophan. A D gene is named only where the DNA matches it firmly. Size is omitted from some rows. Given values are once, few, many or a class for expanded clones.

clone_size	v_call	j_call	d_call	cdr3_aa	cdr3_nt
-	TRBV9	TRBJ1-2	-	CASSVRDFNYGYTF	TGTGCCAGCAGCGTGCGAGATTTCAACTATGGCTACACCTTC
-	TRBV6-1	TRBJ2-1	TRBD2	CASRAGGVRNEQFF	TGTGCCAGCAGGGCGGGGGGCGTTCGGAATGAGCAGTTCTTC
-	TRBV11-2	TRBJ2-7	TRBD2	CASSPSGGQTYEQYF	TGTGCCAGCAGCCCGTCGGGGGGGCAGACCTACGAGCAGTACTTC
-	TRBV19	TRBJ1-1	-	CASSTDIRMNTEAFF	TGTGCCAGTAGTACGGACATACGCATGAACACTGAAGCTTTCTTT
-	TRBV28	TRBJ1-2	-	CASSLFPGTGGYTF	TGTGCCAGCAGTTTGTTCCCAGGGACGGGTGGCTACACCTTC
-	TRBV9	TRBJ2-1	TRBD1	CASSGRIRGQKSSYNEQFF	TGTGCCAGCAGCGGCAGGATCAGGGGACAGAAGAGCTCCTACAATGAGCAGTTCTTC
-	TRBV21-1	TRBJ2-7	-	CASSKNRQDLAYEQYF	TGTGCCAGCAGCAAAAATAGACAGGATTTAGCCTACGAGCAGTACTTC
-	TRBV27	TRBJ2-7	-	CASRPTGRTGEQYF	TGTGCCAGCAGACCGACTGGGCGGACTGGCGAGCAGTACTTC
-	TRBV10-3	TRBJ2-5	-	CAISGGQLQETQYF	TGTGCCATCAGCGGGGGACAGCTCCAAGAGACCCAGTACTTC
-	TRBV30	TRBJ1-1	-	CASTGMTEAFF	TGTGCCTCCACAGGTATGACTGAAGCTTTCTTT
-	TRBV6-4	TRBJ2-2	-	CASSDSSRVNTGELFF	TGTGCCAGCAGTGACTCGAGCAGGGTGAACACCGGGGAGCTGTTTTTT
-	TRBV18	TRBJ2-5	-	CASSLGEAGTQYF	TGTGCCAGCTCCCTCGGGGAGGCAGGGACCCAGTACTTC
once	TRBV15	TRBJ2-7	-	CATGWRASSYEQYF	TGTGCCACCGGCTGGAGGGCTAGCTCCTACGAGCAGTACTTC
-	TRBV5-1	TRBJ1-6	-	CASSLGGASYNSPLHF	TGCGCCAGCAGCTTAGGCGGTGCCTCCTATAATTCACCCCTCCACTTT
-	TRBV4-3	TRBJ2-3	TRBD2	CASSLTSSGTDTQYF	TGCGCCAGCAGCCTGACTAGCTCCGGCACAGATACGCAGTATTTT
-	TRBV18	TRBJ2-5	-	CASSPTEGARPDF	TGTGCCAGCTCACCAACGGAAGGGGCGAGGCCCGACTTC
-	TRBV5-1	TRBJ2-5	TRBD2	CASSSGTRQDTQYF	TGCGCCAGCAGCTCTGGGACTAGGCAAGACACCCAGTACTTC
-	TRBV7-2	TRBJ2-5	-	CASSLAAYQETQYF	TGTGCCAGCAGCTTAGCGGCGTACCAAGAGACCCAGTACTTC
-	TRBV11-3	TRBJ2-1	TRBD1	CASSLSPGQARFF	TGTGCCAGCAGCTTATCCCCAGGACAGGCCCGGTTCTTC
-	TRBV7-9	TRBJ2-3	-	CASRVKPGINTDTQYF	TGTGCCAGCAGGGTTAAACCGGGGATCAACACAGATACGCAGTATTTT
-	TRBV6-6	TRBJ2-3	TRBD2	CASSLAGGRTQYF	TGTGCCAGCAGTCTAGCGGGGGGGCGTACGCAGTATTTT
-	TRBV7-4	TRBJ2-7	TRBD2	CASSSQNGTSVSYEQYF	TGTGCCAGCAGCTCACAGAACGGGACTAGCGTGTCCTACGAGCAGTACTTC
-	TRBV10-3	TRBJ2-3	TRBD2	CAIRATVSTGLAGGPNTQYF	TGTGCCATCAGGGCAACTGTATCTACGGGACTAGCGGGGGGGCCGAATACGCAGTATTTT
-	TRBV18	TRBJ2-7	-	CASSPRTQDSYEQYF	TGTGCCAGCTCACCACGGACCCAGGATTCCTACGAGCAGTACTTC
-	TRBV7-9	TRBJ2-5	-	CASTPEGTQYF	TGTGCCAGCACCCCAGAGGGGACCCAGTACTTC
-	TRBV2	TRBJ2-7	-	CASSVVGTSQQYF	TGTGCCAGCAGTGTTGTAGGGACCTCCCAGCAGTACTTC
-	TRBV5-4	TRBJ2-7	-	CASSSGTPPYEQYF	TGTGCCAGCAGCTCCGGGACACCACCCTACGAGCAGTACTTC
-	TRBV6-5	TRBJ1-1	-	CASRHRDTEAFF	TGTGCCAGCAGGCACAGGGACACTGAAGCTTTCTTT
-	TRBV4-1	TRBJ2-4	-	CASSPRQNIQYF	TGCGCCAGCAGCCCGAGGCAAAACATTCAGTACTTC
-	TRBV7-8	TRBJ1-2	-	CASTTTLTQRGYGYTF	TGTGCCAGCACCACGACACTAACCCAGAGGGGCTATGGCTACACCTTC
once	TRBV5-4	TRBJ2-1	TRBD2	CASSLTSGGSEQFF	TGTGCCAGCAGCTTAACTAGCGGGGGGAGTGAGCAGTTCTTC
-	TRBV10-3	TRBJ1-2	TRBD1	CAIRGQGWGYTF	TGTGCCATCAGGGGACAGGGCTGGGGCTACACCTTC
-	TRBV20-1	TRBJ2-7	-	CSGRTTYEQYF	TGCAGCGGACGTACTACCTACGAGCAGTACTTC
-	TRBV6-5	TRBJ1-1	-	CATKRSPEVTEAFF	TGTGCCACTAAGCGGTCCCCCGAGGTCACTGAAGCTTTCTTT
few	TRBV28	TRBJ1-1	TRBD1	CASSIGQGSAEAFF	TGTGCCAGCAGTATCGGACAGGGCTCTGCTGAAGCTTTCTTT
-	TRBV5-8	TRBJ2-2	-	CASSLGSGPQNTGELFF	TGTGCCAGCAGCTTGGGCTCAGGGCCCCAGAACACCGGGGAGCTGTTTTTT
-	TRBV19	TRBJ1-1	-	CASSIAGRMNTEAFF	TGTGCCAGTAGTATAGCAGGTCGCATGAACACTGAAGCTTTCTTT
-	TRBV9	TRBJ2-2	-	CASSVDVNTGELFF	TGTGCCAGCAGCGTAGACGTGAACACCGGGGAGCTGTTTTTT
-	TRBV5-1	TRBJ1-6	-	CASSPQGPDNSPLHF	TGCGCCAGCAGCCCACAGGGCCCCGATAATTCACCCCTCCACTTT
-	TRBV7-2	TRBJ2-3	TRBD2	CASSLPQRDWTDTQYF	TGTGCCAGCAGCTTGCCGCAGCGGGATTGGACAGATACGCAGTATTTT
-	TRBV6-1	TRBJ1-2	-	CASSEGGRVYGYTF	TGTGCCAGCAGTGAGGGGGGCAGGGTCTATGGCTACACCTTC
-	TRBV28	TRBJ2-7	TRBD2	CASSLVGGGRPYEQYF	TGTGCCAGCAGTTTAGTGGGAGGCGGGAGGCCCTACGAGCAGTACTTC
-	TRBV6-5	TRBJ2-7	TRBD2	CATSGTSYEQYF	TGTGCCACAAGCGGGACGTCCTACGAGCAGTACTTC
-	TRBV19	TRBJ2-2	TRBD2	CASRLPGGPIGELFF	TGTGCCAGTCGACTTCCGGGGGGGCCGATCGGGGAGCTGTTTTTT
-	TRBV7-2	TRBJ2-5	TRBD1	CASSWGQQETQYF	TGTGCCAGCAGCTGGGGACAGCAAGAGACCCAGTACTTC
-	TRBV28	TRBJ1-1	-	CASTFRGGYTGNTEAFF	TGTGCCAGCACCTTCCGAGGGGGATACACGGGGAACACTGAAGCTTTCTTT
-	TRBV6-1	TRBJ2-7	-	CASSEASGGAYEQYF	TGTGCCAGCAGTGAAGCAAGTGGCGGGGCCTACGAGCAGTACTTC
-	TRBV6-9	TRBJ1-1	TRBD1	CASTSTLDRGRRGTEAFF	TGTGCCAGCACCTCAACCTTGGACAGGGGGCGCCGTGGTACTGAAGCTTTCTTT